This T cell receptor beta chain was sequenced during a study of blood T cell repertoires in COVID-19. In the study overall: Researchers got acute and convalescent COVID-19 samples from the United States, Italy and Spain.

Participants, roughly 18 to 100 years old, spanned about 26 US areas. Exposed participants encountered a COVID-19 case during the 2 weeks preceding study entry. In the authors' workflow: Nucleated cell counts were estimated from reference gene primer amplification. TCRdb keeps only in-frame clones here, not all; method: immunoSEQ multiplex PCR. For V, J and clone size, that table is used; D and trimming come from the DNA. The repertoire holds about 320,000 clones, around 85% seen once, with about 1.9% in the top ten. This clone was recorded only once. Sequencing was carried out using PBMCs or T cells enriched from blood (not recorded which). This sequence originates from a woman younger than 45 who had been exposed to COVID-19.

CDR3 DNA sequence: TGTGCCAGCAGTAGTCTTGGGGCTAGCAATCAGCCCCAGCATTTT. Amino acid sequence: CASSSLGASNQPQHF. The chain joins TRBV6-5 to TRBJ1-5; tentative D call: TRBD1 (5 bases). Trimming stripped 5 bases from V and 0 bases from J, with 11 bases between. The germline CDR1 and CDR2 sequences are MNHEY and SVGAGI. This CDR3 is 15 amino acids long.